The 30 T cell receptor beta chains below were found in one sample sequenced in a study of PD-1 blockade in classical Hodgkin lymphoma (dated by TCRdb to 2018 to 2020). What the time point label conveys for this sample: cycle 2 day 1 (C2D1) of nivolumab. Every trial patient had relapsed following autologous stem cell transplantation, and prior brentuximab vedotin exposure was what differed among cohorts A, B and C. Library preparation employed the immunoSEQ multiplex PCR assay. The immuneACCESS repertoire file appears here via TCRdb, limited to in-frame rearrangements. These files lack a portion of the clones; in checked studies, under half of the deficit traces to unresolved V genes, and the cause of the others is not known. This sample comprises roughly 96,000 clones, roughly nine tenths of them detected only once. 9.5% to 12% of the sample lies in the top ten. This material consisted of peripheral blood mononuclear cells (PBMCs), taken before the second cycle of nivolumab. The receptors shown here come from a human donor with classical Hodgkin lymphoma.

The chain carries TRBV5-1 and TRBJ1-1; D is undetermined. The CDR3 has 12 amino acids. The germline V gene encodes CDR1 SGHRS and CDR2 YFSETQ. Trimming removed 2 bases at V and 8 bases at J, with 10 bases between. CDR3 in DNA: TGCGCCAGCAGCTTTGAAGGGAGGGAAGCTTTCTTT. Translation gives CASSFEGREAFF. The full variable domain, completed using reference TRBV5-1 and TRBJ1-1, is KAGVTQTPRYLIKTRGQQVTLSCSPISGHRSVSWYQQTPGQGLQFLFEYFSETQRNKGNFPGRFSGRQFSNSRSEMNVSTLELGDSALYLCASSFEGREAFFGQGTRLTVV.

The V gene is TRBV9, the J gene TRBJ2-3; D might be TRBD2 (5 bases). The germline CDR1 and CDR2 sequences are SGDLS and YYNGEE. With 3 bases removed from V and 3 bases from J, the gap between germline ends came to 11 bases. The length of the CDR3 is 14 residues. The CDR3 DNA reads TGTGCCAGCAGCGCGGACTTAGGAACAGATACGCAGTATTTT. It specifies CASSADLGTDTQYF.

The rearrangement links TRBV27 to TRBJ2-1; 10 nucleotides agree with TRBD2. This CDR3 has 16 amino acids. CDR1 is MNHEY and CDR2 is SMNVEV in the germline V gene (reference sequence). V lost 5 bases and J lost 8; bases outside the gene matches: 12. The CDR3 nucleotides are TGTGCCAGCAGTCCCCAGCGAGCGGGAGGGCCCGATGAGCAGTTCTTC. This gives the protein CASSPQRAGGPDEQFF.

The count of this clone is one. The chain links TRBV6-6 to TRBJ2-2, with D unclear. V shed 2 bases and J shed 2 bases, with 6 bases lying between them. This CDR3 region has 14 residues. CDR1 is MNHNY, CDR2 SVGAGI, per germline (reference sequence). As DNA, the CDR3 is TGTGCCAGCAGTTACGCGCCTAACACCGGGGAGCTGTTTTTT. Encoded protein: CASSYAPNTGELFF.

The chain is built from TRBV18 and TRBJ2-7; TRBD2 matches 10 bases. This CDR3 is 14 amino acids long. Trimming removed 3 bases from V and 5 bases from J; junction bases left unmatched: 4. CDR1 and CDR2 (germline): KGHSH, LQKENI. The CDR3, as DNA: TGTGCCAGCTCACCGGCTAGCGGGAGCCACGAGCAGTACTTC. Translating gives CASSPASGSHEQYF.

V and J are TRBV7-9 and TRBJ2-1; 10 bases line up with TRBD2. The ends lost 5 bases at V and 4 bases at J; junction bases unmatched: 5. This CDR3 has 15 residues. Germline V gene lookup returns CDR1 SEHNR and CDR2 FQNEAQ (reference sequence). The CDR3 sequence is CASSPSGGAYNEQFF. The CDR3, as DNA: TGTGCCAGCAGCCCTAGCGGGGGAGCGTACAATGAGCAGTTCTTC.

The chain employs TRBV14 and TRBJ1-6; no clear D. Germline CDR1 reads SGHDN; CDR2 reads FVKESK. V lost 1 base and J 9 bases, leaving 7 bases between the germline ends. This CDR3 has 13 amino acids. The DNA for the CDR3 is TGTGCCAGCAGCCAAGTTGATTTTTCACCCCTCCACTTT. It codes for CASSQVDFSPLHF. The full variable domain, completed using reference TRBV14 and TRBJ1-6, is EAGVTQFPSHSVIEKGQTVTLRCDPISGHDNLYWYRRVMGKEIKFLLHFVKESKQDESGMPNNRFLAERTGGTYSTLKVQPAELEDSGVYFCASSQVDFSPLHFGNGTRLTVT.

The V gene is TRBV6-6, the J gene TRBJ2-1, with D hard to call. In germline, CDR1 is MNHNY, CDR2 SVGAGI (reference sequence). The V end was cut by 2 bases, the J end by 4 bases, with 9 bases between. The CDR3 contains 14 residues. Here the CDR3 reads CASSYARFYNEQFF. The CDR3 bases are TGTGCCAGCAGTTACGCCCGTTTTTACAATGAGCAGTTCTTC.

The V call is TRBV4-1, the J call TRBJ2-5, with 7 bases fitting TRBD1. The J call may be faulty, since TRBJ2-7 better matches the DNA end. Germline CDR1 is MGHRA and CDR2 is YSYEKL. The CDR3 sequence is 14 residues long. The CDR3 coding sequence is TGCGCCAGCAGCCAAGTGACAGGGTCCTACGAGCAGTACTTC. Translating gives CASSQVTGSYEQYF.

By sample share, this clone is medium-sized. The chain recombines TRBV27 with TRBJ1-3; D not resolved. This CDR3 is built from 13 residues. V was clipped by 7 bases and J by 2 bases, with 9 bases between them. Germline V gives CDR1 MNHEY, CDR2 SMNVEV (reference sequence). CDR3 DNA sequence: TGTGCCAGCAAGGCCAGGACTGGAAACACCATATATTTT. It is translated as CASKARTGNTIYF.

This chain connects TRBV7-9 to TRBJ2-7; 9 bases map to TRBD2. Germline CDR1 is SEHNR and CDR2 is FQNEAQ (reference sequence). After removal of 0 bases from V and 6 bases from J, the junction contained 15 bases not matched to a gene. The CDR3 length is 18 residues. The CDR3 region has the DNA TGTGCCAGCAGCTTAGCGCCGGCGGGAGGGTCGGATTTTGGCGAGCAGTACTTC. It is translated as CASSLAPAGGSDFGEQYF.

This clone was observed a single time. This rearrangement joins TRBV2 to TRBJ1-6; TRBD1 aligns across 7 bases. J gave up 10 bases and V 6 bases, and 12 bases lay outside the gene matches. Germline V gives CDR1 SNHLY, CDR2 FYNNEI. The CDR3 is made up of 15 amino acids. The CDR3 DNA is TGTGCCAGCAGAGATCCCGCCGACAGGGCCTCACCCCTCCACTTT. This codes for CASRDPADRASPLHF.

The chain couples TRBV27 to TRBJ2-2; D unresolved. Germline lookup yields CDR1 MNHEY and CDR2 SMNVEV (reference sequence). The V and J ends lost 6 bases and 9 bases respectively, with 11 bases between them. CDR3 length equals 12 residues. CDR3 DNA sequence: TGTGCCAGCAGATCCATCTCCCGGGAGCTGTTTTTT. It is translated as CASRSISRELFF.

V is TRBV23-1 and J is TRBJ1-1, with D perhaps matching TRBD1 (5 bases). TRBV23-1 is designated an ORF whose function remains uncertain. V lost 2 bases and J lost 3, with 16 bases in between. The CDR3 is 16 amino acids. The CDR3 sequence: CASSQPPGVFYTEAFF. The CDR3 DNA is TGCGCCAGCAGTCAACCCCCGGGGGTATTCTACACTGAAGCTTTCTTT.

This sequence joins TRBV5-1 and TRBJ2-7; 8 bases fit TRBD2. The CDR3 has 16 residues. Germline CDR1 is SGHRS and CDR2 is YFSETQ. Germline trimming cut 3 bases from V and 2 bases from J; bases unmatched to any gene: 10. CDR3 in DNA: TGCGCCAGCAGCTCCTGGACTAGCTTAGGTCCCTACGAGCAGTACTTC. Translation gives CASSSWTSLGPYEQYF.

The chain couples TRBV27 to TRBJ1-1, with D possibly TRBD1 on 5 matching bases. CDR3 size: 12 residues. Trimming removed 3 bases at V and 6 bases at J, with 8 bases between. CDR1 and CDR2 (germline): MNHEY, SMNVEV (reference sequence). Here the CDR3 reads CASSFWGAEAFF. The CDR3 DNA follows: TGTGCCAGCAGTTTCTGGGGCGCTGAAGCTTTCTTT.

The J gene is TRBJ2-1, the V gene TRBV10-1; D is unclear. In germline, CDR1 is WNHNN, CDR2 SYGVQD (reference sequence). This CDR3 contains 12 residues. V was pared by 6 bases and J by 7 bases, with 10 bases between. The DNA of the CDR3 is TGCGCCAGCAGACACACGGAAAATGAGCAGTTCTTC. Translating gives CASRHTENEQFF.

V and J are TRBV28 and TRBJ2-7, with a tentative D call TRBD2 (5 bases). The CDR3 runs 15 residues. Per germline, CDR1 MDHEN and CDR2 SYDVKM. Deletions cut 6 bases from V and 0 bases from J, with 15 bases between. CDR3: CASRAKPDYSYEQYF. The CDR3 nucleotides are TGTGCCAGCAGAGCAAAACCCGACTACTCCTACGAGCAGTACTTC.

The gene calls are TRBV2 and TRBJ1-1, with D possibly TRBD1 on 6 matching bases. This CDR3 is 14 amino acids long. CDR1 is SNHLY and CDR2 is FYNNEI in the germline V gene. V gave up 3 bases and J gave up 6 bases, with 14 bases separating them. Written as DNA, the CDR3 is TGTGCCAGCAGTGAGGGCAGGGGACGGGCTGAAGCTTTCTTT. It codes for CASSEGRGRAEAFF.

The chain recombines TRBV25-1 with TRBJ2-6; TRBD1 aligns across 7 bases. CDR1 MGHDK and CDR2 SYGVNS come from the germline V gene. This CDR3 has 17 amino acids. V lost 2 bases to trimming and J lost 2 bases; unmatched junction nucleotides: 6. CDR3 nucleotide sequence: TGTGCCAGCAGTGAAGCGACAGGGTCCGCTGGGGCCAACGTCCTGACTTTC. Protein product: CASSEATGSAGANVLTF.

The gene calls are TRBV2 and TRBJ2-7; weak D call: TRBD1 (7 bases). Between the trimmed V and J ends, which lost 6 bases and 4 bases, there was a span of 16 bases. Germline V gives CDR1 SNHLY, CDR2 FYNNEI. There are 14 residues in the CDR3. As DNA, the CDR3 is TGTGCCAGCAGGGGGGCCAGGGGGGATTACGAGCAGTACTTC. This encodes CASRGARGDYEQYF.

The rearrangement uses TRBV30 and TRBJ2-3; 10 bases agree with TRBD2. CDR1 and CDR2 (germline): GTSNPN, SVGIG (reference sequence). V lost 1 base, J lost 5 bases, and 9 bases stayed unmatched. This CDR3 spans 16 amino acids. CDR3 residues: CAWSGFASGSGDTQYF. The CDR3 DNA follows: TGTGCCTGGAGTGGTTTTGCTAGCGGGAGTGGAGATACGCAGTATTTT.

The chain joins TRBV27 to TRBJ2-1; 11 nucleotides align to TRBD2. The CDR3 runs to 14 residues. Looked up from germline, CDR1 is MNHEY and CDR2 is SMNVEV (reference sequence). The ends lost 6 bases at V and 9 bases at J; junction bases unmatched: 7. The chain's CDR3 is CASSHRLAGFEQFF. The CDR3 DNA reads as TGTGCCAGCAGCCACCGACTAGCGGGGTTTGAGCAGTTCTTC.

The chain uses TRBV2 and TRBJ2-1; no clear D gene. The CDR3 runs 13 residues. Germline assignment: CDR1 SNHLY and CDR2 FYNNEI. Trimming left V 7 bases short and J 5 bases short, with 12 bases between. Here the CDR3 reads CASTYRRDNEQFF. The CDR3 bases are TGTGCCAGCACGTATAGACGGGACAATGAGCAGTTCTTC.

V is TRBV18 and J is TRBJ2-1; tentative D call: TRBD1 (5 bases). CDR1 is KGHSH, CDR2 LQKENI, per germline. This CDR3 is built from 15 residues. The ends were cut back, 3 bases at V and 8 bases at J, with 17 bases in the middle. CDR3 sequence (DNA): TGTGCCAGCTCACCTGCGGCAGGGAAACACGATGAGCAGTTCTTC. Its protein product is CASSPAAGKHDEQFF.

J is TRBJ2-7 and V is TRBV29-1; 8 positions match TRBD1. The germline V gene has CDR1 SQVTM and CDR2 ANQGSEA. The CDR3 runs to 15 residues. The V gene end was trimmed by 0 bases and the J gene end by 4 bases; junction bases not matched to a gene: 8. CDR3 in DNA: TGCAGCGTTGAAGATCGGAGAACAGGGGGGTACGAGCAGTACTTC. Its translation is CSVEDRRTGGYEQYF.

This clone was seen a handful of times. The V and J genes are TRBV5-4 and TRBJ2-3, with a tentative D call TRBD1 (6 bases). CDR1 SGHNT and CDR2 YYREEE come from the germline V gene (reference sequence). V lost 2 bases and J lost 2, with 15 bases in between. The CDR3 runs 16 residues. The CDR3 protein is CASSFPQGLVTDTQYF. CDR3 DNA: TGTGCCAGCAGCTTCCCACAGGGCCTAGTCACAGATACGCAGTATTTT.

This clone was observed a handful of times. The CDR3 DNA reads TGTGCCAGCAGCGTAGGTGGGACGTCTAATTCACCCCTCCACTTT. It specifies CASSVGGTSNSPLHF. V is TRBV9 and J is TRBJ1-6, with D possibly TRBD1 on 5 matching bases. V was shortened by 0 bases and J by 6 bases, with 10 bases between the two germline ends. The CDR3 totals 15 residues. Germline V lookup: CDR1 SGDLS, CDR2 YYNGEE. Supplemented by reference TRBV9 and TRBJ1-6, the full variable domain reads DSGVTQTPKHLITATGQRVTLRCSPRSGDLSVYWYQQSLDQGLQFLIQYYNGEERAKGNILERFSAQQFPDLHSELNLSSLELGDSALYFCASSVGGTSNSPLHFGNGTRLTVT.

The rearrangement uses TRBV6-1 and TRBJ2-5; D may be TRBD1 (6 bases). This CDR3 is 14 amino acids long. V lost 2 bases and J 7 bases, leaving 14 bases between the germline ends. Germline V gene data show CDR1 as MNHNS and CDR2 as SASEGT. CDR3 in amino acids: CASSESQGLRTQYF. Here the CDR3 DNA reads TGTGCCAGCAGTGAAAGCCAGGGGCTAAGGACCCAGTACTTC.

This clone was seen more than once but under ten times. The chain has TRBV20-1 and TRBJ1-4; no reliable D call. This CDR3 comprises 10 residues. Germline assignment: CDR1 DFQATT and CDR2 SNEGSKA (reference sequence). Trimming shortened V by 2 bases and J by 6 bases, and 1 base separated the two germline ends. The CDR3 loop reads CSARYEKLFF. CDR3 DNA: TGCAGTGCTAGATATGAAAAACTGTTTTTT.